The next 30 T cell receptor beta chains were all read from a single sample in a study of T cell responses to AZD1222 COVID-19 vaccine. Data came from immunoSEQ multiplex PCR; TCRdb stores just in-frame clones and leaves some out. The sample has fewer than 150,000 clones; over 75% are singletons. Sequencing used peripheral blood, obtained on day 0 of AZD1222 vaccination. The source is an adult in good health.

The J gene is TRBJ1-1, the V gene TRBV29-1, with 8 positions matching TRBD1. The CDR3 spans 13 residues. Germline values: CDR1 SQVTM, CDR2 ANQGSEA. J was trimmed by 1 base and V by 6 bases; bases with no gene match: 4. The CDR3 region is CSVEQGENTEAFF. CDR3 DNA sequence: TGCAGCGTGGAACAGGGGGAGAACACTGAAGCTTTCTTT.

The rearrangement uses TRBV2 and TRBJ2-2, with D tentatively TRBD2 (6 bases). V lost 0 bases and J lost 8, with 10 bases in between. The CDR3 runs 14 residues. The V gene's germline CDR1 is SNHLY and CDR2 FYNNEI. Here the CDR3 DNA reads TGTGCCAGCAGTGAAGCGGGGACTTCTGGGGAGCTGTTTTTT. The encoded protein is CASSEAGTSGELFF.

This sequence joins TRBV28 and TRBJ1-6; D uncertain. The length of the CDR3 is 14 residues. CDR1 is MDHEN, CDR2 SYDVKM, per germline. Trimming removed 0 bases from V and 9 bases from J, with 9 bases in between. CDR3 amino acids: CASSLWAVLSPLHF. CDR3 coding DNA: TGTGCCAGCAGTTTATGGGCAGTTCTTTCACCCCTCCACTTT. The full variable domain, in which reference TRBV28 and TRBJ1-6 provide the parts outside the CDR3, is DVKVTQSSRYLVKRTGEKVFLECVQDMDHENMFWYRQDPGLGLRLIYFSYDVKMKEKGDIPEGYSVSREKKERFSLILESASTNQTSMYLCASSLWAVLSPLHFGNGTRLTVT.

This chain uses TRBV7-2 with TRBJ2-2; D is unresolved. CDR3 length equals 14 residues. Germline loops: CDR1 SGHTA, CDR2 FQGNSA. V dropped 2 bases and J dropped 4 bases, with 8 bases sitting between them. The DNA for the CDR3 is TGTGCCAGCAGCTTAATCGTGCTCACCGGGGAGCTGTTTTTT. Encoded protein: CASSLIVLTGELFF.

The rearrangement joins TRBV15 to TRBJ1-1, with a weak D call TRBD1 (6 bases). CDR3 size: 18 residues. The V and J ends lost 8 bases and 0 bases respectively, with 25 bases between them. Germline CDR1 is LNHNV and CDR2 is YYDKDF (reference sequence). CDR3 protein: CATGPDYMGTSMNTEAFF. The CDR3 coding sequence is TGTGCCACCGGGCCCGATTACATGGGGACATCAATGAACACTGAAGCTTTCTTT.

The chain recombines TRBV4-1 with TRBJ1-3, with 7 nucleotides matching TRBD1. V shed 3 bases, J shed 0 bases, and the junction held 5 bases outside the gene matches. The CDR3 extends over 16 amino acids. Germline V lookup: CDR1 MGHRA, CDR2 YSYEKL. CDR3 nucleotide sequence: TGCGCCAGCAGCCACGCCCGGGACAGCTCTGGAAACACCATATATTTT. Its translation: CASSHARDSSGNTIYF.

This chain connects TRBV3-1 (or the pseudogene TRBV3-2) to TRBJ2-5; 7 bases align to TRBD2. Germline loops: CDR1 LGHDT, CDR2 YNNKEL (reference sequence). J was trimmed by 2 bases and V by 1 base; bases with no gene match: 13. This CDR3 is built from 18 residues. CDR3 sequence (DNA): TGTGCCAGCAGCCAAGCAACCTTGGGGGAGGGCCCGCAAGAGACCCAGTACTTC. Translated: CASSQATLGEGPQETQYF.

V is TRBV15 and J is TRBJ2-7; D might be TRBD1 (6 bases). V dropped 6 bases and J dropped 5 bases, with 20 bases sitting between them. The length of the CDR3 is 15 residues. Germline CDR1 and CDR2: LNHNV and YYDKDF (reference sequence). The CDR3 DNA reads TGTGCCACCAGGTTACAACAGGGTTTAGGGAACGAGCAGTACTTC. Residues: CATRLQQGLGNEQYF.

The V gene is TRBV7-9, the J gene TRBJ1-1; 10 nucleotides align to TRBD1. This CDR3 is built from 15 residues. V was clipped by 6 bases and J by 7 bases; unmatched bases: 11. The germline CDR1 and CDR2 sequences are SEHNR and FQNEAQ (reference sequence). The CDR3: CASRRNRDRGLEAFF. The CDR3 bases are TGTGCCAGCAGACGAAACCGGGACAGGGGCCTTGAAGCTTTCTTT.

The chain employs TRBV7-2 and TRBJ2-2; TRBD2 matches at 12 bases. The CDR3 consists of 18 residues. Germline V gene lookup returns CDR1 SGHTA and CDR2 FQGNSA. J gave up 4 bases and V 5 bases, and 11 bases lay outside the gene matches. CDR3 sequence (DNA): TGTGCCAGCAGCCCGGGACTAGCGGGCGTTCCTATCACCGGGGAGCTGTTTTTT. It yields the protein CASSPGLAGVPITGELFF. Filled out from reference TRBV7-2 and TRBJ2-2, the complete variable domain reads GAGVSQSPSNKVTEKGKDVELRCDPISGHTALYWYRQSLGQGLEFLIYFQGNSAPDKSGLPSDRFSAERTGGSVSTLTIQRTQQEDSAVYLCASSPGLAGVPITGELFFGEGSRLTVL.

V and J are TRBV18 and TRBJ1-2, with TRBD1 identical over 8 bases. V dropped 5 bases and J dropped 6; count of bases not matched to a gene: 11. This CDR3 is 15 amino acids long. Per the germline V gene, CDR1 is KGHSH and CDR2 is LQKENI. The CDR3 protein is CASSGIQGAFDGYTF. DNA of the CDR3: TGTGCCAGCTCAGGGATCCAGGGGGCGTTCGATGGCTACACCTTC.

J is TRBJ2-1 and V is TRBV28, with D perhaps TRBD1 or TRBD2 (5 bases each). Germline V CDR1 and CDR2: MDHEN, SYDVKM. The CDR3 sequence is 14 residues long. V gave up 2 bases and J gave up 6 bases, with 11 bases separating them. The CDR3 reads CASSLTGAGNEQFF. DNA for the CDR3: TGTGCCAGCAGTTTAACCGGGGCCGGCAATGAGCAGTTCTTC.

Here the CDR3 reads CASSPRTGVVDQPQHF. DNA for the CDR3: TGTGCCAGCAGTCCCCGGACAGGAGTTGTGGATCAGCCCCAGCATTTT. This chain joins TRBV28 and TRBJ1-5, with 7 nucleotides matching TRBD1. The CDR3 covers 16 residues. The ends lost 5 bases at V and 5 bases at J; junction bases unmatched: 12. Germline V gene lookup returns CDR1 MDHEN and CDR2 SYDVKM. Full variable domain (rest looked up from reference TRBV28 and TRBJ1-5): DVKVTQSSRYLVKRTGEKVFLECVQDMDHENMFWYRQDPGLGLRLIYFSYDVKMKEKGDIPEGYSVSREKKERFSLILESASTNQTSMYLCASSPRTGVVDQPQHFGDGTRLSIL.

The V gene is TRBV5-1, the J gene TRBJ2-3; TRBD1 is a possible D gene (5 bases). With 4 bases removed from V and 3 bases from J, the gap between germline ends came to 12 bases. In germline, CDR1 is SGHRS, CDR2 YFSETQ. CDR3 length: 14 residues. CDR3 DNA sequence: TGCGCCAGCAGCAACAAGGGGAAGACAGATACGCAGTATTTT. It encodes CASSNKGKTDTQYF. The whole variable domain, remainder taken from reference TRBV5-1 and TRBJ2-3, is KAGVTQTPRYLIKTRGQQVTLSCSPISGHRSVSWYQQTPGQGLQFLFEYFSETQRNKGNFPGRFSGRQFSNSRSEMNVSTLELGDSALYLCASSNKGKTDTQYFGPGTRLTVL.

This chain links TRBV15 with TRBJ1-2; a weak D match, TRBD1 (5 bases). CDR1 is LNHNV and CDR2 is YYDKDF in the germline V gene (reference sequence). CDR3 size: 15 residues. The V end lost 1 base, the J end lost 8 bases, and 17 bases lay between the germline ends. The CDR3 DNA follows: TGTGCCACCAGCAGAGCCGGGACCCTACTCATGGGCTACACCTTC. This codes for CATSRAGTLLMGYTF.

This chain uses TRBV7-9 with TRBJ2-7; D ambiguous. The V end was cut by 5 bases, the J end by 3 bases, with 5 bases between. The CDR3 has 11 amino acids. Germline CDR1 and CDR2: SEHNR and FQNEAQ (reference sequence). The CDR3 reads CASSGYYEQYF. DNA of the CDR3: TGTGCCAGCAGCGGTTACTACGAGCAGTACTTC.

This rearrangement joins TRBV2 to TRBJ1-1; no firm D call. CDR1 SNHLY and CDR2 FYNNEI come from the germline V gene. Trimming cost V 5 bases and J 0 bases, with 10 bases left between them. The CDR3 runs to 14 residues. The CDR3 sequence: CASSPRSMNTEAFF. In DNA, the CDR3 is TGTGCCAGCAGTCCCAGGAGCATGAACACTGAAGCTTTCTTT.

J is TRBJ1-5 and V is TRBV7-3; a possible D gene is TRBD1 (6 bases). Germline lookup yields CDR1 SGHTA and CDR2 FQGTGA. Trimming took 5 bases from V and 3 from J, leaving 8 bases between them. The CDR3 has 13 residues. The chain's CDR3 is CASSRDINQPQHF. CDR3 DNA: TGTGCCAGCAGCCGGGACATCAATCAGCCCCAGCATTTT.

The chain couples TRBV7-2 to TRBJ1-2; 8 bases match TRBD1. CDR3 length: 14 residues. V was clipped by 6 bases and J by 6 bases; unmatched bases: 9. Germline CDR1 is SGHTA and CDR2 is FQGNSA. CDR3 nucleotides: TGTGCCAGCAGAGGGACAGGACCTCCCCATGGCTACACCTTC. Translated, it gives CASRGTGPPHGYTF.

In its sample, this clone was seen once. V and J are TRBV10-1 and TRBJ1-5, with D uncertain. The V end was cut by 6 bases, the J end by 3 bases, with 24 bases between. This CDR3 contains 18 residues. Germline-derived CDR1 and CDR2 are WNHNN and SYGVQD (reference sequence). CDR3 coding DNA: TGCGCCAGCAGGACCCCCTGGCAGGCGGCGAGGTTCAATCAGCCCCAGCATTTT. This gives the protein CASRTPWQAARFNQPQHF.

The chain carries TRBV30 and TRBJ2-2; D is undetermined. Germline V lookup: CDR1 GTSNPN, CDR2 SVGIG (reference sequence). V was cut by 0 bases and J by 0 bases, with 8 bases left in between. The CDR3 is 15 residues long. The CDR3 DNA is TGTGCCTGGAGTGTGTTAGACGCGAACACCGGGGAGCTGTTTTTT. It translates to CAWSVLDANTGELFF.

The chain uses TRBV28 and TRBJ1-1, with 10 bases that match TRBD1. The V gene's germline CDR1 is MDHEN and CDR2 SYDVKM. This CDR3 is 18 amino acids long. V was clipped by 5 bases and J by 3 bases; unmatched bases: 15. The CDR3 region is CASSLPRQGAFKDTEAFF. For the CDR3, the DNA is TGTGCCAGCAGTCTCCCCCGACAGGGGGCGTTTAAAGACACTGAAGCTTTCTTT.

The chain joins TRBV6-2 or TRBV6-3 to TRBJ1-1; D may be TRBD1 (5 bases). From germline, CDR1 is MNHEY and CDR2 SVGEGT. V was trimmed by 5 bases and J by 2 bases, leaving 12 bases between them. This CDR3 is 14 amino acids long. The DNA of the CDR3 is TGTGCCAGCAGTACCAGGACAATCAACACTGAAGCTTTCTTT. Translated: CASSTRTINTEAFF.

V gene TRBV6-6 combines with J gene TRBJ2-7; D is unclear. In germline, CDR1 is MNHNY, CDR2 SVGAGI (reference sequence). This CDR3 is built from 11 residues. Deletions cut 5 bases from V and 5 bases from J, with 7 bases between. The CDR3 DNA sequence: TGTGCCAGCAGTCGATCAAACGAGCAGTACTTC. Protein sequence: CASSRSNEQYF.

The chain uses TRBV11-3 and TRBJ2-7; the D gene is possibly TRBD1 (6 bases). Per germline, CDR1 SGHNT and CDR2 YENEEA. The CDR3 loop spans 14 amino acids. Trimming removed 5 bases at V and 5 bases at J, with 16 bases between. The DNA for the CDR3 is TGTGCCAGCAGCACCCAGGGGAATGTGGACGAGCAGTACTTC. Protein: CASSTQGNVDEQYF.

The chain employs TRBV7-2 and TRBJ1-6, with D unresolved. V lost 8 bases and J lost 4, with 12 bases in between. The CDR3 spans 14 residues. Germline values: CDR1 SGHTA, CDR2 FQGNSA. The CDR3 DNA is TGTGCCAGCTTCGACCGAGGGTATAATTCACCCCTCCACTTT. It specifies CASFDRGYNSPLHF.

This clone was detected only once. V gene TRBV5-1 combines with J gene TRBJ2-1; D is tentatively TRBD1 or TRBD2 (5 bases each). The CDR3 is 15 residues long. Germline assignment: CDR1 SGHRS and CDR2 YFSETQ. Trimming took off 3 bases at V and 2 bases at J, with 12 bases between the two ends. In DNA form, the CDR3 reads TGCGCCAGCAGCTCCCGGGACCCGCCCTACAATGAGCAGTTCTTC. This sequence encodes CASSSRDPPYNEQFF.

This clone was detected only once. The chain employs TRBV4-1 and TRBJ2-7; D perhaps matches TRBD1 (6 bases). The CDR3 contains 13 residues. The V end was cut by 0 bases, the J end by 3 bases, with 6 bases between. Germline V gene sequence: CDR1 MGHRA, CDR2 YSYEKL. Written as DNA, the CDR3 is TGCGCCAGCAGCCAAGACAGGGGCTACGAGCAGTACTTC. This encodes CASSQDRGYEQYF.

The chain joins TRBV15 to TRBJ1-6, with a possible D match to TRBD1 (6 bases). The V gene lost 3 bases and the J gene lost 7 bases, with 13 bases spanning the gap. The CDR3 has 15 residues. Germline CDR1 reads LNHNV; CDR2 reads YYDKDF (reference sequence). CDR3 sequence (DNA): TGTGCCACCAGCAGTCTGACAGGCGCAAATTCACCCCTCCACTTT. Translated, it gives CATSSLTGANSPLHF.

V usage is TRBV30 and J usage is TRBJ1-2; D not certain. CDR3 length: 11 residues. Germline assignment: CDR1 GTSNPN and CDR2 SVGIG (reference sequence). Trimming shortened V by 0 bases and J by 13 bases, and 12 bases separated the two germline ends. CDR3 DNA: TGTGCCTGGAGTGTTTCCCGAAGGTTCACCTTC. Its translation is CAWSVSRRFTF.